This paragraph reports one T cell receptor beta chain. As yet, its antigen is unknown. PCR primers comprised 60 Vbeta and 13 Jbeta primers. Assay used: immunoSEQ multiplex PCR; TCRdb lists only in-frame clones, some missing. The table lists 200,000 to 250,000 clones, more than 65% of them singletons. This sample stems from a study of cytomegalovirus exposure and HLA in healthy donors. The CDR3 sequence is 16 residues long. CDR1 and CDR2 from the germline V gene are SGHKS and YYEKEE (reference sequence). Trimming stripped 4 bases from V and 0 bases from J, with 13 bases between. Study findings and constraints: Across donors, most TCRs were seen rarely, yet some public ones were widespread. Apparent HLA restriction characterized most CMV-associated TCR beta chains in a later analysis. A later analysis associated 16,951 TCR beta sequences with HLA alleles at a 0.05 false discovery rate.

The chain recombines TRBV5-5 with TRBJ1-4; perhaps TRBD1 as D (6 bases). This TCR derives from a man aged 45-65 years in good health and CMV-seronegative. The sample taken for sequencing was PBMCs. This CDR3 is CASSRQVTATNEKLFF. The DNA of the CDR3 is TGTGCCAGCAGCCGACAGGTTACAGCAACTAATGAAAAACTGTTTTTT.